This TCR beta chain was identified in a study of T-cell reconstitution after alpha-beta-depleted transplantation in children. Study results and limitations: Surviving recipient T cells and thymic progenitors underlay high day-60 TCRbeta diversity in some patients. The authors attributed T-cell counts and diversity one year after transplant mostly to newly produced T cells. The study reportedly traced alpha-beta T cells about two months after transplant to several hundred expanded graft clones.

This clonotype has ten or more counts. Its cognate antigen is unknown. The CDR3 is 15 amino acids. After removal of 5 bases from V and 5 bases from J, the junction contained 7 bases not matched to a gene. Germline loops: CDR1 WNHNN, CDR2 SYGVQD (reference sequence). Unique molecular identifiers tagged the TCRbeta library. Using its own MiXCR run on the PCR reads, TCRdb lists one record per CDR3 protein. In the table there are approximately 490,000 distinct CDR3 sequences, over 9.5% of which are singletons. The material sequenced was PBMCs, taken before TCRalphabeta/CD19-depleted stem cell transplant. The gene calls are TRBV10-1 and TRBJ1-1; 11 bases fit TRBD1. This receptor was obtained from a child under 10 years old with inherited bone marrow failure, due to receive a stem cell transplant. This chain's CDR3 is CASSSDRGQRTEAFF. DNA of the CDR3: TGCGCCAGCAGTTCGGACAGGGGGCAGAGGACTGAAGCTTTCTTT.